Following are 29 T cell receptor beta chains from one sample sequenced in a study of T cells in women clearing cervical HPV infection (dated by TCRdb to about 2018). Library prep was done by the immunoSEQ multiplex PCR assay. This immuneACCESS table, as held by TCRdb, lists in-frame sequences with V and J called but not all clones. Of the missing ones, under half trace to an unresolved V gene in checked studies; the others have no known cause. The table held for this sample gives about 24,000 clones. Together, the top ten hold about 5.5% of the sample. Sequenced: blood buffy coat. Receptors originate from a woman between 18 and 69 years old with a cervical HPV16 infection that either progressed to CIN3+ or cleared (not recorded which).

Concerning this clone: The missing CDR3 end, 3 residues past where the read stops, is filled in from the germline J gene. V gene TRBV5-1 combines with J gene TRBJ1-1, with D maybe TRBD1 (6 bases). Germline V gene sequence: CDR1 SGHRS, CDR2 YFSETQ. This CDR3 contains 14 residues. V gave up 4 bases and J gave up 2 bases, with 12 bases separating them. The sequenced part of the CDR3 DNA is TGCGCCAGCAGCCATTACAGGGATAACACTGAA. Translated: CASSHYRDNTE. The CDR3 as a whole reads CASSHYRDNTEAFF.

Concerning this clone itself: The observed sequence ends 3 residues before the CDR3 terminus, with the missing tail filled in from the germline J gene. The chain links TRBV18 to TRBJ1-2, with 11 bases fitting TRBD1. V lost 3 bases to trimming and J lost 5 bases; unmatched junction nucleotides: 5. CDR1 is KGHSH and CDR2 is LQKENI in the germline V gene. This CDR3 region has 15 residues. The CDR3 protein is CASSPGQGAWYGYTF. CDR3 DNA, as far as it was read: TGTGCCAGCTCACCCGGACAGGGGGCTTGGTATGGC.

As concerns this clone: The read ends 3 residues before the CDR3 terminus; that terminus is restored from the germline J gene. This chain connects TRBV19 to TRBJ2-5; D may be TRBD1 (5 bases). V was shortened by 5 bases and J by 0 bases, with 10 bases between the two germline ends. Germline V CDR1 and CDR2: LNHDA, SQIVND (reference sequence). CDR3 length equals 14 residues. The CDR3 here is CASSPRQNQETQYF. The sequenced CDR3 bases are TGTGCCAGTAGTCCCCGACAGAACCAAGAGACC.

A remark on this clone: The read terminates 3 residues ahead of where the CDR3 ends, so the germline J gene completes it. V usage is TRBV19 and J usage is TRBJ2-1; TRBD1 agrees at 11 bases. V lost 6 bases to trimming and J lost 7 bases; unmatched junction nucleotides: 8. This CDR3 spans 15 amino acids. From germline, CDR1 is LNHDA and CDR2 SQIVND (reference sequence). The CDR3 bases that were read are TGTGCCAGTAGATATGGACAGGGGGCGCGAAATGAG. This codes for CASRYGQGARNE. Given in full, the CDR3 is CASRYGQGARNEQFF.

About this clone itself: With the read ending 3 residues before the CDR3 end, the germline J gene is used to fill in that end. The chain employs TRBV7-6 and TRBJ2-1; perhaps TRBD1 as D (5 bases). Trimming shortened V by 6 bases and J by 8 bases, and 14 bases separated the two germline ends. The CDR3 is made up of 13 amino acids. Germline-derived CDR1 and CDR2 are SGHVS and FNYEAQ. The CDR3 DNA, read in part, is TGTGCCAGCAGTAGGACAAACGGCCATGAG. Translation gives CASSRTNGHE. The whole CDR3 is CASSRTNGHEQFF.

Concerning this clone: The sequence runs out 3 residues before the end of the CDR3; the remainder is reconstructed from the germline J gene. This rearrangement joins TRBV5-4 to TRBJ2-5; D might be TRBD2 (5 bases). The CDR3 runs 16 residues. Trimming stripped 2 bases from V and 0 bases from J, with 14 bases between. Germline CDR1 reads SGHNT; CDR2 reads YYREEE (reference sequence). CDR3: CASSFLGVGDQETQYF. The DNA read from the CDR3 is TGTGCCAGCAGCTTTCTCGGCGTCGGGGACCAAGAGACC.

A word on this clone: An end of the junction does not agree with germline; a read error may underlie this. The read halts 3 residues ahead of the CDR3 end, with the missing end drawn from the germline J gene. The chain carries TRBV4-1 and TRBJ2-1, with 7 bases identical to TRBD2. CDR3 length: 18 residues. Germline V gene sequence: CDR1 MGHRA, CDR2 YSYEKL. CDR3 bases read: TGCGCCAGCAGCCAATCCTCTGGGTTAGCGGGCTCCAACAATGAG. Translating it yields CASSQSSGLAGSNNE. The whole CDR3 protein reads CASSQSSGLAGSNNEQFF.

CDR3 DNA, as far as it was read: TGTGCCAGCAGTGAAGAAGACCTCGGACTTACG. Translated, it gives CASSEEDLGLT. The complete CDR3 sequence is CASSEEDLGLTQYF. The chain couples TRBV6-1 to TRBJ2-3; D may be TRBD2 (5 bases). Read sequence stops 3 residues before the CDR3 end, and the germline J gene provides the missing end. Germline lookup yields CDR1 MNHNS and CDR2 SASEGT. The CDR3 loop spans 14 amino acids. With 1 base removed from V and 8 bases from J, the gap between germline ends came to 13 bases.

Details on this clone: The read ends 3 residues shy of where the CDR3 ends; the end is completed using the germline J gene. The chain links TRBV10-3 to TRBJ2-2; the D gene is possibly TRBD2 (6 bases). Trimming left V 3 bases short and J 4 bases short, with 12 bases between. The CDR3 is 15 residues long. The germline V gene encodes CDR1 ENHRY and CDR2 SYGVKD. The CDR3 sequence is CAISESSDRTGELFF. CDR3 DNA (partial): TGTGCCATCAGTGAATCTAGCGACCGCACCGGGGAG.

A word on this clone: The CDR3 end is not reached by the read, which stops 3 residues before it; the germline J gene fills it in. This chain links TRBV5-6 with TRBJ1-4; D might be TRBD1 (5 bases). With 4 bases removed from V and 9 bases from J, the gap between germline ends came to 19 bases. Germline V gene data show CDR1 as SGHDT and CDR2 as YYEEEE. The CDR3 length is 15 residues. Here the CDR3 reads CASSQVGQGGKKLFF. The CDR3 bases that were read are TGTGCCAGCAGCCAGGTGGGGCAGGGTGGGAAAAAA.

A remark on this clone: The DNA ends 3 residues before the CDR3 does, and the rest of the CDR3 is filled in from the germline J gene. J is TRBJ2-1 and V is TRBV7-3; 9 positions match TRBD2. Germline lookup yields CDR1 SGHTA and CDR2 FQGTGA. The V gene end was trimmed by 0 bases and the J gene end by 9 bases; junction bases not matched to a gene: 6. The CDR3 covers 15 residues. CDR3 DNA (partial): TGTGCCAGCAGCTTAACTAGCGGGAGTCAGGGTGAG. Protein product: CASSLTSGSQGE. The whole CDR3 sequence reads CASSLTSGSQGEQFF. Looking up the rest from reference TRBV7-3 and TRBJ2-1 gives the full variable domain: GAGVSQTPSNKVTEKGKYVELRCDPISGHTALYWYRQSLGQGPEFLIYFQGTGAADDSGLPNDRFFAVRPEGSVSTLKIQRTERGDSAVYLCASSLTSGSQGEQFFGPGTRLTVL.

Comment on this clone: The CDR3 end is not reached by the read, which stops 3 residues before it; the germline J gene fills it in. The gene calls are TRBV7-3 and TRBJ2-7, with D perhaps TRBD2 (6 bases). Trimming left V 4 bases short and J 6 bases short, with 19 bases between. There are 15 residues in the CDR3. Germline V lookup: CDR1 SGHTA, CDR2 FQGTGA. CDR3 loop: CASSSQRSGVSEQYF. CDR3 bases read: TGTGCCAGCAGCTCGCAACGGTCGGGGGTCAGCGAG.

The CDR3 here is CASSGGGSSYNEQFF. The sequenced CDR3 bases are TGTGCCAGCAGTGGGGGGGGGAGCTCCTACAATGAG. The chain carries TRBV6-1 and TRBJ2-1; 7 bases fit TRBD2. Sequencing ends 3 residues short of the CDR3 end; the germline J gene provides the rest. The length of the CDR3 is 15 residues. Germline CDR1 is MNHNS and CDR2 is SASEGT. V lost 4 bases to trimming and J lost 0 bases; unmatched junction nucleotides: 3.

Concerning this clone: The read stops 3 residues short of the end of the CDR3; the missing end is completed from the germline J gene. This chain connects TRBV20-1 to TRBJ2-1, with 10 bases identical to TRBD2. Trimming removed 3 bases from V and 9 bases from J; junction bases left unmatched: 5. The CDR3 extends over 13 amino acids. Germline values: CDR1 DFQATT, CDR2 SNEGSKA (reference sequence). Here the CDR3 reads CSASLAGGIEQFF. The CDR3 bases that were read are TGCAGTGCTAGTTTAGCGGGAGGAATTGAG.

This clone counts as medium-sized by frequency. CDR3 DNA, as far as it was read: TGTGCCAGCGGGGGGAGTAATGAAAAA. Encoded protein: CASGGSNEK. The full CDR3 reads CASGGSNEKLFF. The V gene is TRBV6-2 or TRBV6-3, the J gene TRBJ1-4; maybe TRBD1 (5 bases). The read ends 3 residues early relative to the CDR3; the germline J gene fills the gap. CDR1 and CDR2 (germline): MNHEY, SVGEGT. V lost 8 bases to trimming and J lost 4 bases, with 8 bases between them. The CDR3 contains 12 residues.

Of note for this clone: The CDR3 is cut off 3 residues early in the read; its end comes from the germline J gene. The rearrangement joins TRBV11-2 to TRBJ1-1; D possibly corresponds to TRBD1 (6 bases). The germline CDR1 and CDR2 sequences are SGHAT and FQNNGV. The CDR3 is made up of 14 amino acids. The V and J ends lost 5 bases and 3 bases respectively, with 13 bases between them. This CDR3 is CASSPQGGYTEAFF. The CDR3 bases that were read are TGTGCCAGCAGCCCACAGGGCGGGTACACTGAA.

Worth noting for this clone: The read terminates 3 residues before the CDR3 end, so the remaining end is supplied by the germline J gene. The chain recombines TRBV10-3 with TRBJ2-7; D gene unclear. The CDR3 is 14 amino acids. Between the trimmed V and J ends, which lost 0 bases and 2 bases, there was a span of 8 bases. Germline V CDR1 and CDR2: ENHRY, SYGVKD. The CDR3 sequence: CAISESNSPYEQYF. The part of the CDR3 DNA that was read is TGTGCCATCAGTGAGTCTAACAGTCCCTACGAG.

A remark on this clone: The read is 3 residues too short to cover the CDR3 end, so that end is filled in from the germline J gene. The V call is TRBV7-8, the J call TRBJ1-5, with 7 bases fitting TRBD1. Per the germline V gene, CDR1 is SGHVS and CDR2 is FQNEAQ. V was pared by 1 base and J by 8 bases, with 8 bases of the junction left unmatched. The CDR3 runs to 15 residues. The CDR3 DNA, read in part, is TGTGCCAGCAGCTTAGTTCGACAGGGTATGGAGCCC. It encodes CASSLVRQGMEP. From start to end, the CDR3 is CASSLVRQGMEPQHF.

On this clone itself: Coverage ceases 3 residues before the CDR3 finishes, and the germline J gene fills in the end. V usage is TRBV5-1 and J usage is TRBJ2-2; 12 positions match TRBD2. Looked up from germline, CDR1 is SGHRS and CDR2 is YFSETQ. The CDR3 is made up of 17 amino acids. V was pared by 0 bases and J by 4 bases, with 4 bases of the junction left unmatched. CDR3 region: CASSLEPSGRATGELFF. Partial CDR3 DNA: TGCGCCAGCAGCTTGGAACCTAGCGGGAGGGCCACCGGGGAG.

Turning to this clone: The read is 3 residues too short to cover the CDR3 end, so that end is filled in from the germline J gene. The gene calls are TRBV20-1 and TRBJ2-3; 11 nucleotides agree with TRBD2. This CDR3 is 15 amino acids long. Germline lookup yields CDR1 DFQATT and CDR2 SNEGSKA (reference sequence). The V segment lost 2 bases and the J segment 6 bases; nucleotides outside the gene matches: 7. CDR3 protein: CSARFLAGGPDTQYF. The CDR3 bases that were read are TGCAGTGCTAGATTCTTAGCGGGAGGGCCCGATACG.

As regards this clone: Read data end 3 residues before the CDR3 end; the end is taken from the germline J gene. The rearrangement joins TRBV10-3 to TRBJ2-1, with 9 bases that match TRBD2. CDR3 size: 14 residues. J gave up 6 bases and V 4 bases, and 4 bases lay outside the gene matches. The V gene's germline CDR1 is ENHRY and CDR2 SYGVKD. The DNA read from the CDR3 is TGTGCCATCAGTGGAGTAGCGGGAGTCAATGAG. Translating it yields CAISGVAGVNE. The CDR3, in full, reads CAISGVAGVNEQFF.

To note about this clone: The CDR3 end falls 3 residues outside the read, so it is completed with the germline J gene. The chain links TRBV19 to TRBJ2-1; 10 bases align to TRBD2. CDR3 size: 15 residues. The V gene's germline CDR1 is LNHDA and CDR2 SQIVND (reference sequence). With 6 bases clipped from V and 7 bases from J, the junction kept 9 bases outside the gene matches. The part of the CDR3 DNA that was read is TGTGCCAGTAGCATACCGGGACTAGCGCGGAATGAG. As protein: CASSIPGLARNE. From start to end, the CDR3 is CASSIPGLARNEQFF.

The CDR3 loop reads CSVVTGGGSPLFF. The CDR3 bases that were read are TGCAGCGTTGTGACGGGGGGAGGATCACCA. V is TRBV29-1 and J is TRBJ1-4; weak D call: TRBD1 (5 bases). The read terminates 3 residues ahead of where the CDR3 ends, so the germline J gene completes it. Germline CDR1 reads SQVTM; CDR2 reads ANQGSEA. The CDR3 has 13 amino acids.

About this clone itself: The read stops 3 residues short of the end of the CDR3; the missing end is completed from the germline J gene. The chain has TRBV30 and TRBJ1-1; 10 positions agree with TRBD1. The CDR3 is made up of 15 amino acids. Looked up from germline, CDR1 is GTSNPN and CDR2 is SVGIG (reference sequence). The covered CDR3 bases are TGTGCCTGGAGTTCACCGGACAGGGGGGGATTGGAA. It is translated as CAWSSPDRGGLE. The complete CDR3 sequence is CAWSSPDRGGLEAFF.

Of note for this clone: Coverage ceases 3 residues before the CDR3 finishes, and the germline J gene fills in the end. Other DNA sequences in the sample encode the same CDR3. The V call is TRBV7-9, the J call TRBJ1-3; D is ambiguous. V gave up 1 base and J gave up 4 bases, with 11 bases separating them. The germline gives CDR1 SEHNR, CDR2 FQNEAQ (reference sequence). This CDR3 has 15 amino acids. CDR3 amino acids: CASSLVLAGGNTIYF. The DNA read from the CDR3 is TGTGCCAGCAGCTTAGTACTGGCAGGAGGAAACACC. The full variable domain, its missing parts supplied by reference TRBV7-9 and TRBJ1-3, is DTGVSQNPRHKITKRGQNVTFRCDPISEHNRLYWYRQTLGQGPEFLTYFQNEAQLEKSRLLSDRFSAERPKGSFSTLEIQRTEQGDSAMYLCASSLVLAGGNTIYFGEGSWLTVV.

A remark on this clone: The read finishes 3 residues shy of the CDR3 end, and the germline J gene is used to complete it. The chain carries TRBV13 and TRBJ2-5; the D gene is possibly TRBD1 (5 bases). V shed 3 bases and J shed 5 bases, with 7 bases lying between them. Germline V lookup: CDR1 PRHDT, CDR2 FYEKMQ (reference sequence). This CDR3 contains 12 residues. CDR3 bases read: TGTGCCAGCAGCTTCTCAGGGGAGACC. Translation gives CASSFSGET. The whole CDR3 region reads CASSFSGETQYF. Complete variable domain (other parts from reference TRBV13 and TRBJ2-5): AAGVIQSPRHLIKEKRETATLKCYPIPRHDTVYWYQQGPGQDPQFLISFYEKMQSDKGSIPDRFSAQQFSDYHSELNMSSLELGDSALYFCASSFSGETQYFGPGTRLLVL.

Remarks on this clone: The missing CDR3 end, 3 residues past where the read stops, is filled in from the germline J gene. The chain employs TRBV11-2 and TRBJ2-2; D remains ambiguous. There are 13 residues in the CDR3. Trimming removed 6 bases at V and 6 bases at J, with 11 bases between. Germline V gives CDR1 SGHAT, CDR2 FQNNGV. CDR3 residues: CASSKAGPGELFF. CDR3 DNA (partial): TGTGCCAGCAGTAAAGCTGGGCCCGGGGAG.

On this clone itself: The read halts 3 residues ahead of the CDR3 end, with the missing end drawn from the germline J gene. The rearrangement joins TRBV2 to TRBJ1-2; a possible D gene is TRBD1 (5 bases). CDR3 length: 11 amino acids. Germline CDR1 reads SNHLY; CDR2 reads FYNNEI. Trimming shortened V by 7 bases and J by 7 bases, and 10 bases separated the two germline ends. CDR3 sequence reads: CASTPTVGYTF. CDR3 DNA, as far as it was read: TGTGCCAGCACTCCGACAGTTGGC.

Comments on this clone: Sequencing ends 3 residues short of the CDR3 end; the germline J gene provides the rest. V is TRBV2 and J is TRBJ2-7, with 11 bases that match TRBD1. The V and J ends lost 7 bases and 2 bases, in that order; junction bases with no gene match: 4. This CDR3 has 14 residues. In germline, CDR1 is SNHLY, CDR2 FYNNEI. The chain's CDR3 is CASKWGQGAYEQYF. CDR3 bases read: TGTGCCAGCAAGTGGGGACAGGGGGCCTACGAG.